Following are 16 T cell receptor beta chains from one sample sequenced in a study of T cell clones after liver transplantation. The table came from immunoSEQ multiplex PCR; TCRdb's copy has only in-frame clones and leaves some out. The table has about 1,300 clones, roughly 39% seen once. Their specific antigens are unknown. Alloreactive TCRbeta sequences came from sequencing proliferating CFSE-low cells in the MLR. Sequenced: CD4+ T cells from cultured PBMCs. All receptors come from a human patient who received a liver transplant. These T cells may partly come from the graft donor.

By sample fraction, this clone is medium-sized (0.01 to 0.1%). The chain joins TRBV5-4 to TRBJ2-2; 7 bases match TRBD1. Trimming took 0 bases from V and 4 from J; bases not matched to a gene: 9. The CDR3 loop spans 17 amino acids. Germline assignment: CDR1 SGHNT and CDR2 YYREEE (reference sequence). CDR3 protein: CASSLAGSNRGTGELFF. CDR3 bases: TGTGCCAGCAGCTTGGCCGGAAGCAACAGGGGCACCGGGGAGCTGTTTTTT.

By proportion, this clone is medium-sized. This chain links TRBV5-5 with TRBJ2-1; no clear D gene. V lost 1 base to trimming and J lost 6 bases, with 2 bases between them. Germline CDR1 and CDR2: SGHKS and YYEKEE (reference sequence). The CDR3 runs to 11 residues. CDR3 sequence (DNA): TGTGCCAGCAGCTTGCGCAATGAGCAGTTCTTC. Its translation: CASSLRNEQFF.

The chain couples TRBV7-7 to TRBJ2-6; D not certain. Germline values: CDR1 SSHAT, CDR2 FNYEAQ (reference sequence). The CDR3 contains 18 residues. V was trimmed by 4 bases and J by 8 bases, leaving 24 bases between them. The CDR3 DNA sequence: TGTGCCAGCAGCTCTCGCGGTAAGTGCCAAAGTCGGACCAACGTCCTGACTTTC. Amino acid sequence: CASSSRGKCQSRTNVLTF.

This clone was seen a few times. The rearrangement joins TRBV28 to TRBJ1-5; D gene uncertain. Trimming took 3 bases from V and 6 from J, leaving 15 bases between them. The CDR3 length is 15 residues. Germline V gene sequence: CDR1 MDHEN, CDR2 SYDVKM. For the CDR3, the DNA is TGTGCCAGCAGTTTGATAGGCCGGGGTGGTCAGCCCCAGCATTTT. This encodes CASSLIGRGGQPQHF. Full variable domain (remainder filled in from reference TRBV28 and TRBJ1-5): DVKVTQSSRYLVKRTGEKVFLECVQDMDHENMFWYRQDPGLGLRLIYFSYDVKMKEKGDIPEGYSVSREKKERFSLILESASTNQTSMYLCASSLIGRGGQPQHFGDGTRLSIL.

The V call is TRBV6-1, the J call TRBJ1-5; TRBD1 might be the D (6 bases). Trimming pared 7 bases from V and 7 bases from J, leaving 14 bases between. The CDR3 runs 13 residues. Germline assignment: CDR1 MNHNS and CDR2 SASEGT. The CDR3 sequence is CASMGAIGQPQHF. DNA of the CDR3: TGTGCCAGCATGGGGGCGATCGGGCAGCCCCAGCATTTT.

By share of the sample, this clone is medium-sized. This rearrangement joins TRBV4-1 to TRBJ1-4, with D unresolved. V lost 0 bases to trimming and J lost 6 bases, with 14 bases between them. CDR1 and CDR2 (germline): MGHRA, YSYEKL. This CDR3 has 16 residues. This chain's CDR3 is CASSQEVGVKYEKLFF. The DNA for the CDR3 is TGCGCCAGCAGCCAAGAGGTCGGAGTGAAATATGAAAAACTGTTTTTT.

This clone is labeled as medium-sized. The DNA of the CDR3 is TGTGCCAGCTCACCACTTCAGGGGAGGGACAATGAGCAGTTCTTC. Protein product: CASSPLQGRDNEQFF. This chain joins TRBV18 and TRBJ2-1, with a weak D call TRBD2 (7 bases). Trimming stripped 1 base from V and 5 bases from J, with 12 bases between. There are 15 residues in the CDR3. Germline V gene data show CDR1 as KGHSH and CDR2 as LQKENI.

The rearrangement joins TRBV7-2 to TRBJ1-2; maybe TRBD1 (6 bases). CDR3 length equals 13 residues. Germline CDR1 reads SGHTA; CDR2 reads FQGNSA. With 1 base removed from V and 4 bases from J, the gap between germline ends came to 7 bases. The CDR3 DNA is TGTGCCAGCAGCTTAGGACAGGTCTATGGCTACACCTTC. This sequence encodes CASSLGQVYGYTF.

The rearrangement links TRBV2 to TRBJ2-3, with 7 positions matching TRBD2. CDR1 and CDR2 (germline): SNHLY, FYNNEI. V gave up 4 bases and J gave up 5 bases; unmatched junction bases: 3. This CDR3 is built from 13 residues. In nucleotides, the CDR3 is TGTGCCAGCAGTGGGACGGGGGGAGATACGCAGTATTTT. It is translated as CASSGTGGDTQYF.

By sample share, this clone is medium-sized. This chain connects TRBV10-1 to TRBJ2-7; D is ambiguous. The V and J ends lost 0 bases and 3 bases respectively, with 9 bases between them. The CDR3 length is 14 residues. CDR1 WNHNN and CDR2 SYGVQD come from the germline V gene (reference sequence). The CDR3 spells CASSESYSVYEQYF. In DNA form, the CDR3 reads TGCGCCAGCAGTGAGTCTTACAGTGTCTACGAGCAGTACTTC.

The rearrangement uses TRBV5-4 and TRBJ2-3; a weak D match, TRBD2 (7 bases). From germline, CDR1 is SGHNT and CDR2 YYREEE (reference sequence). Trimming shortened V by 6 bases and J by 4 bases, and 18 bases separated the two germline ends. This CDR3 contains 15 residues. In nucleotides, the CDR3 is TGTGCCAGCACCGATCGGGGGGCCACCTCAGATACGCAGTATTTT. Its protein product is CASTDRGATSDTQYF.

The chain employs TRBV5-4 and TRBJ1-1; 8 bases are shared with TRBD1. The V gene end was trimmed by 0 bases and the J gene end by 6 bases; junction bases not matched to a gene: 7. The V gene's germline CDR1 is SGHNT and CDR2 YYREEE (reference sequence). The CDR3 is made up of 15 amino acids. The CDR3 is CASSLEGQGFAEAFF. CDR3 nucleotides: TGTGCCAGCAGCTTGGAAGGACAGGGATTCGCTGAAGCTTTCTTT.

The chain combines TRBV10-3 with TRBJ2-1, with D perhaps TRBD1 (6 bases). V was shortened by 6 bases and J by 3 bases, with 15 bases between the two germline ends. The length of the CDR3 is 15 residues. Germline CDR1 and CDR2: ENHRY and SYGVKD. DNA for the CDR3: TGTGCCATCAGGGGGACACTTACAAGCTACAATGAGCAGTTCTTC. Translated: CAIRGTLTSYNEQFF.

This clone is labeled as medium-sized. The chain recombines TRBV14 with TRBJ2-7; 11 bases agree with TRBD1. Germline-derived CDR1 and CDR2 are SGHDN and FVKESK. This CDR3 has 15 amino acids. With 5 bases clipped from V and 7 bases from J, the junction kept 10 bases outside the gene matches. The CDR3 loop reads CASSFLDRGLGEQYF. CDR3 in DNA: TGTGCCAGCAGCTTCTTGGACAGGGGGCTGGGGGAGCAGTACTTC.

CDR3 residues: CASSLFTGSGTEAFF. The CDR3 region has the DNA TGTGCCAGCAGCCTTTTTACAGGTTCGGGCACTGAAGCTTTCTTT. J is TRBJ1-1 and V is TRBV7-9, with D possibly being TRBD1 (5 bases). The V end lost 5 bases, the J end lost 4 bases, and 17 bases lay between the germline ends. Germline V CDR1 and CDR2: SEHNR, FQNEAQ (reference sequence). The CDR3 contains 15 residues.

Within the sample, this clone is large. V is TRBV4-1 and J is TRBJ2-1; D unresolved. V was shortened by 4 bases and J by 4 bases, with 11 bases between the two germline ends. Looked up from germline, CDR1 is MGHRA and CDR2 is YSYEKL. The CDR3 extends over 14 amino acids. CDR3 residues: CASSPWPRYNEQFF. As DNA, the CDR3 is TGCGCCAGCAGCCCCTGGCCCAGGTACAATGAGCAGTTCTTC.